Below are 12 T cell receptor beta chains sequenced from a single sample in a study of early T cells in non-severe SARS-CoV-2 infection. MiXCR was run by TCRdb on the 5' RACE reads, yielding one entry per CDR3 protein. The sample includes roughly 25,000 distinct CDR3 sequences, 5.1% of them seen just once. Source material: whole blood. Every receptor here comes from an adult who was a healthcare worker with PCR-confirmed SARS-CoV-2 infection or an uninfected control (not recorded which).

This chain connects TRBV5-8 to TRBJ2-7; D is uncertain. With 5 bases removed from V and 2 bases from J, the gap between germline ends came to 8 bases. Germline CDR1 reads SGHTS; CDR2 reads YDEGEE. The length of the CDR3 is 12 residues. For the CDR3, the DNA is TGTGCCAGCAGACAGCAGACCTACGAGCAGTACTTC. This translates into CASRQQTYEQYF. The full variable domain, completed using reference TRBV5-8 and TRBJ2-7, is EAGVTQSPTHLIKTRGQQATLRCSPISGHTSVYWYQQALGLGLQFLLWYDEGEERNRGNFPPRFSGRQFPNYSSELNVNALELEDSALYLCASRQQTYEQYFGPGTRLTVT.

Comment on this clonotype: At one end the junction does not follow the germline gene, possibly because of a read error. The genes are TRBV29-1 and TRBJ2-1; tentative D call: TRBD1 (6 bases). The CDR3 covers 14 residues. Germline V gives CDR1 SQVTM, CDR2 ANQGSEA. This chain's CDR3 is CSFEGTTEYNEQFF. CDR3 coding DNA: TGCAGCTTTGAAGGGACAACCGAATACAATGAGCAGTTCTTC.

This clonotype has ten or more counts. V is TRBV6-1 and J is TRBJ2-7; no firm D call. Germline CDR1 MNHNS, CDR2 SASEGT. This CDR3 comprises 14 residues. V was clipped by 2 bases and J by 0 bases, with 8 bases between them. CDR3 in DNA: TGTGCCAGCAGTGAATTAGAGGACTCCTACGAGCAGTACTTC. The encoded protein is CASSELEDSYEQYF.

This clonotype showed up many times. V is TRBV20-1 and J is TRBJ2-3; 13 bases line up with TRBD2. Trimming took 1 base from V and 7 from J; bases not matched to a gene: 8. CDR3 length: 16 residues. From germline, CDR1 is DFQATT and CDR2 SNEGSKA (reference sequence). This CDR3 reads CSARGLLAGGPYTQYF. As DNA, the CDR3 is TGCAGTGCTAGAGGGTTACTAGCGGGGGGGCCTTATACGCAGTATTTT.

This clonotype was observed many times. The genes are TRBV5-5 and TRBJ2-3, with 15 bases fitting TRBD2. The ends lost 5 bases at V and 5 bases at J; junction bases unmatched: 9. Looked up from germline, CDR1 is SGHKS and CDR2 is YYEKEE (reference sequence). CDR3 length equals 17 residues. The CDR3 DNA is TGTGCCAGCAGTCCAGGACTAGCGGGGGGGCCTCGAGATACGCAGTATTTT. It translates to CASSPGLAGGPRDTQYF. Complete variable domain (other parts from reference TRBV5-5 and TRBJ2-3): DAGVTQSPTHLIKTRGQQVTLRCSPISGHKSVSWYQQVLGQGPQFIFQYYEKEERGRGNFPDRFSARQFPNYSSELNVNALLLGDSALYLCASSPGLAGGPRDTQYFGPGTRLTVL.

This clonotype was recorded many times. CDR3 amino acids: CASTPTGFELFF. The CDR3 DNA is TGTGCCAGCACCCCAACAGGGTTCGAGCTGTTTTTT. The gene calls are TRBV25-1 and TRBJ1-4; tentative D call: TRBD1 (6 bases). Looked up from germline, CDR1 is MGHDK and CDR2 is SYGVNS. The CDR3 totals 12 residues. V gave up 7 bases and J gave up 14 bases, with 17 bases separating them.

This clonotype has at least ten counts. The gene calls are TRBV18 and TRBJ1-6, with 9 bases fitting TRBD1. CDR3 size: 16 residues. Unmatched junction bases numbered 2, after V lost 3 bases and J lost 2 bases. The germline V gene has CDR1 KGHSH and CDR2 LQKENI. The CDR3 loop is CASSPGQGPYNSPLHF. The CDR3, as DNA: TGTGCCAGCTCACCGGGACAGGGTCCCTATAATTCACCCCTCCACTTT.

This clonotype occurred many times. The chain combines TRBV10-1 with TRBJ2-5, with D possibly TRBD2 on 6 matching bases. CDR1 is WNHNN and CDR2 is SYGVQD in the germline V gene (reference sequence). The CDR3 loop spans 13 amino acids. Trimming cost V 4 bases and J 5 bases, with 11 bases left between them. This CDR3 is CASSVSSEETQYF. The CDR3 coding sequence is TGCGCCAGCAGTGTATCTAGCGAGGAGACCCAGTACTTC.

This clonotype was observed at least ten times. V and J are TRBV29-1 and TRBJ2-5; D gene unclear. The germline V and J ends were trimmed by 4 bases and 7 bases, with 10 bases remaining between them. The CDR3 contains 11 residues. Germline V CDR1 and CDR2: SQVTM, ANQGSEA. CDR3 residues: CSVVPPSTQYF. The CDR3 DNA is TGCAGCGTTGTTCCCCCGTCGACCCAGTACTTC.

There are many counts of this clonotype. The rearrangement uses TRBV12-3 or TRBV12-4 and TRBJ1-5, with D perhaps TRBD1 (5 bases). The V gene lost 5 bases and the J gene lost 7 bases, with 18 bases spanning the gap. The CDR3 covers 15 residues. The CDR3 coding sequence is TGTGCCAGCAGTGCCGATGGGGGAGGAGGACAGCCCCAGCATTTT. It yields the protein CASSADGGGGQPQHF.

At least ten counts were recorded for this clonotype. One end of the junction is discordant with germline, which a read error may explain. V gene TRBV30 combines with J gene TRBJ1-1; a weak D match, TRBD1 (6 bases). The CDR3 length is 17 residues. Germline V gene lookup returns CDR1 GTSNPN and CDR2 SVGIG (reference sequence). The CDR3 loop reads CAWTPGAIEPGNSEAFF. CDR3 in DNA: TGTGCCTGGACCCCAGGGGCGATCGAACCCGGAAACAGTGAAGCTTTCTTT.

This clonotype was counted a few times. Here the CDR3 DNA reads TGTGCCAGCAGTGTCTACAACGAGCAGTACTTC. This sequence encodes CASSVYNEQYF. The chain links TRBV12-3 or TRBV12-4 to TRBJ2-7; D gene ambiguous. With 5 bases removed from V and 5 bases from J, the gap between germline ends came to 7 bases. The length of the CDR3 is 11 residues.